The 5 T cell receptor beta chains below were found in one sample sequenced in a study of early T cells in non-severe SARS-CoV-2 infection. TCRdb reanalysed the 5' RACE reads using MiXCR and keeps one entry per CDR3 protein. In the table there are roughly 100,000 distinct CDR3 sequences, around 13% of which are singletons. The sequencing sample was made of whole blood. All receptors derive from an adult who was a healthcare worker with PCR-confirmed SARS-CoV-2 infection or an uninfected control (not recorded which).

This clonotype has only a few counts. The chain links TRBV11-2 to TRBJ2-5; no clear D gene. Per germline, CDR1 SGHAT and CDR2 FQNNGV. Trimming pared 1 base from V and 5 bases from J, leaving 14 bases between. CDR3 size: 15 residues. CDR3 loop: CASSLAISAWETQYF. The CDR3 region has the DNA TGTGCCAGCAGCTTAGCCATATCGGCGTGGGAGACCCAGTACTTC.

This clonotype was counted ten times or more. The rearrangement joins TRBV5-1 to TRBJ1-2; no definite D call. V lost 2 bases, J lost 0 bases, and 11 bases lay in between. The CDR3 consists of 15 residues. Germline assignment: CDR1 SGHRS and CDR2 YFSETQ. Here the CDR3 reads CASSFAPNPNYGYTF. As DNA, the CDR3 is TGCGCCAGCAGCTTCGCACCCAACCCTAACTATGGCTACACCTTC.

This clonotype was found a few times. The CDR3: CASSLGQGSSPLHF. CDR3 DNA sequence: TGCGCCAGCAGCCTAGGACAGGGGAGTTCACCCCTCCACTTT. V gene TRBV4-3 combines with J gene TRBJ1-6; 9 nucleotides line up with TRBD1. After removal of 4 bases from V and 9 bases from J, the junction contained 4 bases not matched to a gene. Germline V CDR1 and CDR2: LGHNA, YSLEER. The CDR3 contains 14 residues.

This chain joins TRBV20-1 and TRBJ2-7; no definite D call. CDR1 is DFQATT, CDR2 SNEGSKA, per germline (reference sequence). This CDR3 contains 12 residues. The germline V and J ends were trimmed by 3 bases and 7 bases, with 13 bases remaining between them. The CDR3 here is CSARFRYTEQYF. The CDR3 region has the DNA TGCAGTGCTAGGTTCCGCTATACTGAGCAGTACTTC.

V and J are TRBV5-1 and TRBJ2-7, with D perhaps matching TRBD1 (6 bases). CDR3 length equals 14 residues. Germline V lookup: CDR1 SGHRS, CDR2 YFSETQ. Trimming removed 6 bases from V and 3 bases from J, with 16 bases in between. CDR3 bases: TGCGCCAGCAACCCGGGACACAACTACTACGAGCAGTACTTC. Protein sequence: CASNPGHNYYEQYF.